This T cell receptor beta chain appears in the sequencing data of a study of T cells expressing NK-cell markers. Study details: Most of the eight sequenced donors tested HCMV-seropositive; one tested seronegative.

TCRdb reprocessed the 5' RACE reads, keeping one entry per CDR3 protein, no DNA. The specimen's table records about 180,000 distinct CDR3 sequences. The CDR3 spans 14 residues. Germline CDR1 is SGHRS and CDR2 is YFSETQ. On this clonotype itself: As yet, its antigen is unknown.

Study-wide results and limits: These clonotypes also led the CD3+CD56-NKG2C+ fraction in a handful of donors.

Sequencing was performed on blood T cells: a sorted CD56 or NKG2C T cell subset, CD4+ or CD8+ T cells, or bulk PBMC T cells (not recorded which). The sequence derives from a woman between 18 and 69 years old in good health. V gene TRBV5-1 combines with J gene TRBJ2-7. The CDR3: CASSFALSSYEQYF. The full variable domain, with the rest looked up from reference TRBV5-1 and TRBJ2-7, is KAGVTQTPRYLIKTRGQQVTLSCSPISGHRSVSWYQQTPGQGLQFLFEYFSETQRNKGNFPGRFSGRQFSNSRSEMNVSTLELGDSALYLCASSFALSSYEQYFGPGTRLTVT.